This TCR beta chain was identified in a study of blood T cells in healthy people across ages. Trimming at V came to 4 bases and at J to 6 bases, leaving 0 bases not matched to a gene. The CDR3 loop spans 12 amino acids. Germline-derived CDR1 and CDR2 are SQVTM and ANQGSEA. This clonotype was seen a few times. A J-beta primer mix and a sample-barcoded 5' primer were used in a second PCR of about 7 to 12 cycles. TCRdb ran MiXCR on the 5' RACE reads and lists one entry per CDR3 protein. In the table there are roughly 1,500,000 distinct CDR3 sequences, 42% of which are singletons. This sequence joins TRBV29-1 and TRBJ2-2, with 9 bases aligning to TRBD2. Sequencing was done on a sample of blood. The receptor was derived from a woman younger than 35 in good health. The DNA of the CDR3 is TGCAGCGTTGGACTAGCGGCCGGGGAGCTGTTTTTT. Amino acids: CSVGLAAGELFF.